Each of the 10 T cell receptor beta chains below was sequenced from the same sample in a study of T cell clonality in common variable immunodeficiency. TCRdb's copy holds only in-frame clones and misses some; the assay was immunoSEQ multiplex PCR. The sample holds about 52,000 clones, and no clone turns up only once. Specimen: peripheral blood mononuclear cells. These receptors were taken from a person between 18 and 75 years old in good health.

This clone was detected many times. The covered CDR3 bases are TGTGCCAGCGTTCCGGCAGGGATGGCCGGGGAG. Translated: CASVPAGMAGE. The whole CDR3 reads CASVPAGMAGELFF. The chain couples TRBV12-3 or TRBV12-4 to TRBJ2-2; a weak D match, TRBD1 (5 bases). From the germline J gene comes the end of the CDR3, since the read stops 3 residues before it. V shed 8 bases and J shed 6 bases, with 16 bases lying between them. CDR3 length equals 14 residues.

This clone was seen ten or more times. The read terminates 3 residues ahead of where the CDR3 ends, so the germline J gene completes it. V is TRBV24-1 and J is TRBJ2-1; weak D call: TRBD2 (7 bases). The CDR3 is made up of 15 amino acids. Trimming removed 10 bases from V and 6 bases from J, with 21 bases in between. Germline CDR1 reads KGHDR; CDR2 reads SFDVKD. The DNA read from the CDR3 is TGTGCCACGGCCCCTAGCGGCAGAGGGGGCAATGAG. Translating gives CATAPSGRGGNE. The CDR3 as a whole reads CATAPSGRGGNEQFF.

This clone was seen many times. The read terminates 3 residues ahead of where the CDR3 ends, so the germline J gene completes it. The chain is built from TRBV6-2 or TRBV6-3 and TRBJ1-1, with 7 bases aligning to TRBD1. CDR3 length equals 14 residues. Germline V lookup: CDR1 MNHEY, CDR2 SVGEGT. The trim removed 6 bases at V and 6 bases at J, leaving 10 bases unmatched. CDR3 region: CASRPDRADPEAFF. The covered CDR3 bases are TGTGCCAGCAGACCAGACAGGGCCGATCCTGAA.

This clone has only a few counts. The read halts 3 residues ahead of the CDR3 end, with the missing end drawn from the germline J gene. V usage is TRBV6-4 and J usage is TRBJ2-5; 8 bases fit TRBD2. This CDR3 is built from 14 residues. Germline CDR1 is MRHNA and CDR2 is SNTAGT. The trim removed 6 bases at V and 4 bases at J, leaving 7 bases unmatched. The sequenced part of the CDR3 DNA is TGTGCCAGCAGACCGGGGGGGGGAGGAGAGACC. It translates to CASRPGGGGET. In full, the CDR3 is CASRPGGGGETQYF.

Ten or more counts support this clone. This CDR3 reads CASSFPDSQETQYF. CDR3 DNA (partial): TGCGCCAGCAGCTTCCCGGACAGCCAAGAGACC. The chain uses TRBV5-1 and TRBJ2-5; D is perhaps TRBD1 (6 bases). Read sequence stops 3 residues before the CDR3 end, and the germline J gene provides the missing end. Between the trimmed V and J ends, which lost 2 bases and 1 base, there was a span of 9 bases. CDR1 is SGHRS and CDR2 is YFSETQ in the germline V gene. The CDR3 runs to 14 residues.

This clone was seen ten or more times. The read terminates 3 residues ahead of where the CDR3 ends, so the germline J gene completes it. The rearrangement uses TRBV12-3 or TRBV12-4 and TRBJ1-1, with TRBD1 matching over 7 bases. The CDR3 runs 12 residues. Incomplete CDR3 DNA: TGTGCCAGCAGCCTTGACAGGGAACGC. Its translation: CASSLDRER. The complete CDR3 reads CASSLDRERAFF.

This clone occurred many times. Sequencing ends 3 residues short of the CDR3 end; the germline J gene provides the rest. This chain uses TRBV7-2 with TRBJ2-7; 10 nucleotides match TRBD2. Trimming removed 5 bases from V and 0 bases from J; junction bases left unmatched: 4. Germline-derived CDR1 and CDR2 are SGHTA and FQGNSA. The CDR3 runs to 15 residues. The sequenced CDR3 bases are TGTGCCAGCAGCCCCCGGACTAGCGGCTCCTACGAG. Protein sequence: CASSPRTSGSYE. Given in full, the CDR3 is CASSPRTSGSYEQYF.

In its sample, this clone was seen many times. The observed sequence ends 3 residues before the CDR3 terminus, with the missing tail filled in from the germline J gene. The V call is TRBV28, the J call TRBJ1-2; no clear D gene. The germline gives CDR1 MDHEN, CDR2 SYDVKM. This CDR3 has 14 amino acids. V lost 4 bases and J 5 bases, leaving 14 bases between the germline ends. Partial CDR3 DNA: TGTGCCAGCAGTTGGGCAGGCAACCCTTATGGC. The encoded protein is CASSWAGNPYG. The full CDR3 reads CASSWAGNPYGYTF.

This clone came up many times. The read stops 3 residues short of the end of the CDR3; the missing end is completed from the germline J gene. The rearrangement links TRBV6-2 or TRBV6-3 to TRBJ1-1; D perhaps matches TRBD1 (6 bases). The CDR3 loop spans 14 amino acids. From germline, CDR1 is MNHEY and CDR2 SVGEGT. V was pared by 4 bases and J by 0 bases, with 9 bases between. The CDR3: CASSFRQVNTEAFF. CDR3 bases read: TGTGCCAGCAGTTTTCGACAGGTGAACACTGAA.

This clone has at least ten counts. One junction end does not reproduce the germline sequence, and a read error may be involved. The read gets to within 3 residues of the CDR3 end, and the germline J gene fills in the rest. The gene calls are TRBV4-2 and TRBJ2-3, with 7 bases matching TRBD2. This CDR3 is 16 amino acids long. Germline V gives CDR1 LGHNA, CDR2 YNFKEQ. CDR3 region: CASSGMASGLTDTQYF. CDR3 bases read: TGCGCCAGCAGTGGAATGGCTAGCGGCCTCACAGATACG.